A single sample gave rise to the 14 T cell receptor beta chains below, sequenced in a study of blood T cells in healthy people across ages. The use of a sample-barcoded 5' primer and a J-beta primer mix characterized a second PCR of 7 to 11 cycles. One entry per CDR3 protein results from TCRdb running MiXCR on the 5' RACE reads. The sample lists approximately 880,000 distinct CDR3 sequences; around 48% were seen once. Sequencing used blood. These receptors were taken from a man aged 25-45 years in good health.

The chain carries TRBV18 and TRBJ2-3; 10 nucleotides align to TRBD2. The CDR3 has 18 residues. CDR1 and CDR2 from the germline V gene are KGHSH and LQKENI. V lost 3 bases, J lost 2 bases, and 11 bases stayed unmatched. The CDR3 nucleotides are TGTGCCAGCTCACCGGGACAAGTAGCGGGGGGATCCACAGATACGCAGTATTTT. It specifies CASSPGQVAGGSTDTQYF.

The chain has TRBV7-2 and TRBJ1-1, with D possibly matching TRBD1 (5 bases). Trimming cost V 3 bases and J 0 bases, with 11 bases left between them. CDR3 length: 15 residues. Germline V gene data show CDR1 as SGHTA and CDR2 as FQGNSA. Here the CDR3 reads CTSSFGGGMNTEAFF. CDR3 DNA sequence: TGTACCAGCAGCTTTGGCGGGGGGATGAACACTGAAGCTTTCTTT.

The chain recombines TRBV20-1 with TRBJ1-6; TRBD1 aligns across 7 bases. This CDR3 contains 17 residues. Trimming took 6 bases from V and 6 from J; bases not matched to a gene: 17. Germline V gives CDR1 DFQATT, CDR2 SNEGSKA (reference sequence). The CDR3, as DNA: TGCAGTGCGCGGGACAGACGACTATCATCTACTAATTCACCCCTCCACTTT. It codes for CSARDRRLSSTNSPLHF.

This clonotype came up a few times. The genes are TRBV5-1 and TRBJ1-2, with 7 bases lining up with TRBD1. There are 14 residues in the CDR3. Germline CDR1 is SGHRS and CDR2 is YFSETQ. The ends lost 2 bases at V and 5 bases at J; junction bases unmatched: 6. Here the CDR3 reads CASSFHRDSYGYTF. Written as DNA, the CDR3 is TGCGCCAGCAGCTTTCACAGGGACAGTTATGGCTACACCTTC.

The genes are TRBV27 and TRBJ2-5; D perhaps matches TRBD2 (5 bases). The tail of the sequence fits TRBJ2-7 better, so the J call may be wrong. Germline CDR1 MNHEY, CDR2 SMNVEV (reference sequence). The CDR3 runs to 13 residues. The chain's CDR3 is CASSFRGVGEQYF. The CDR3 coding sequence is TGTGCCAGCAGTTTTCGGGGAGTAGGCGAGCAGTACTTC.

V and J are TRBV7-8 and TRBJ2-2; D gene unclear. Trimming left V 5 bases short and J 9 bases short, with 13 bases between. Per the germline V gene, CDR1 is SGHVS and CDR2 is FQNEAQ. CDR3 length: 13 amino acids. CDR3: CASSPEVNRELFF. For the CDR3, the DNA is TGTGCCAGCAGCCCAGAGGTCAACAGGGAGCTGTTTTTT.

This chain joins TRBV24-1 and TRBJ1-1, with 7 bases aligning to TRBD1. The V segment lost 3 bases and the J segment 4 bases; nucleotides outside the gene matches: 31. Germline CDR1 is KGHDR and CDR2 is SFDVKD. The CDR3 has 23 residues. The CDR3 coding sequence is TGTGCCACCAGTGATCCACAGGGGAGAAAGCTTAATTATCTTATCCCGTTACCCACTGAAGCTTTCTTT. This sequence encodes CATSDPQGRKLNYLIPLPTEAFF.

The V and J genes are TRBV11-2 and TRBJ1-2; no definite D call. Per germline, CDR1 SGHAT and CDR2 FQNNGV. Trimming removed 3 bases at V and 4 bases at J, with 9 bases between. The CDR3 runs to 13 residues. The CDR3 loop reads CASSFGDRYGYTF. CDR3 bases: TGTGCCAGCAGCTTCGGGGATCGCTATGGCTACACCTTC.

Concerning this clonotype: This could be a read error, since a much larger clone is one nucleotide away. The rearrangement links TRBV2 to TRBJ2-3; D might be TRBD2 (5 bases). The CDR3 is made up of 14 amino acids. Trimming cost V 3 bases and J 4 bases, with 11 bases left between them. Germline V CDR1 and CDR2: SNHLY, FYNNEI. The CDR3 DNA reads as TGTGCCAGCAGTGAGGTACTAGGCTCAGATACGCAGTATTTT. Its protein is CASSEVLGSDTQYF.

Only a few counts were recorded for this clonotype. The chain has TRBV6-2 or TRBV6-3 and TRBJ2-5; D unclear. V was pared by 10 bases and J by 5 bases, with 11 bases between. The CDR3 totals 11 residues. Germline CDR1 and CDR2: MNHEY and SVGEGT. The CDR3 region is CATFRWETQYF. CDR3 sequence (DNA): TGTGCCACCTTTCGCTGGGAGACCCAGTACTTC.

This clonotype was detected a few times. The genes are TRBV7-2 and TRBJ1-2, with D perhaps matching TRBD1 (6 bases). The CDR3 is made up of 14 amino acids. The V end was cut by 1 base, the J end by 5 bases, with 11 bases between. Germline V lookup: CDR1 SGHTA, CDR2 FQGNSA. CDR3 sequence reads: CASSLEVRGYGYTF. The CDR3 DNA follows: TGTGCCAGCAGCTTAGAGGTCAGGGGATATGGCTACACCTTC.

The chain links TRBV5-1 to TRBJ2-3, with D tentatively TRBD1 or TRBD2 (5 bases each). Germline V gives CDR1 SGHRS, CDR2 YFSETQ. The V gene lost 3 bases and the J gene lost 5 bases, with 13 bases spanning the gap. This CDR3 is 14 amino acids long. In DNA form, the CDR3 reads TGCGCCAGCAGCTATGGGACCGACGGAGATACGCAGTATTTT. It encodes CASSYGTDGDTQYF. The whole variable domain, filled in from reference TRBV5-1 and TRBJ2-3, reads KAGVTQTPRYLIKTRGQQVTLSCSPISGHRSVSWYQQTPGQGLQFLFEYFSETQRNKGNFPGRFSGRQFSNSRSEMNVSTLELGDSALYLCASSYGTDGDTQYFGPGTRLTVL.

The V gene is TRBV20-1, the J gene TRBJ1-4; D remains ambiguous. Per germline, CDR1 DFQATT and CDR2 SNEGSKA (reference sequence). Trimming took 6 bases from V and 3 from J, leaving 11 bases between them. The CDR3 is made up of 13 amino acids. Here the CDR3 DNA reads TGCAGTGCGGGGAGGGAGGCTAATGAAAAACTGTTTTTT. It is translated as CSAGREANEKLFF.

The chain links TRBV2 to TRBJ2-3, with 7 bases aligning to TRBD2. The ends lost 3 bases at V and 5 bases at J; junction bases unmatched: 8. This CDR3 spans 15 amino acids. The V gene's germline CDR1 is SNHLY and CDR2 FYNNEI. CDR3 coding DNA: TGTGCCAGCAGTGAGGGCAGGGAGGGTGTAGATACGCAGTATTTT. It codes for CASSEGREGVDTQYF.